The rows below give T cell receptor beta chains drawn from one sample of a study of glioma-infiltrating T cells. TCRdb fed the multiplex PCR reads into MiXCR, producing one record per CDR3 protein. The table lists around 130,000 distinct CDR3 sequences, about 25% of them singletons. The sequencing sample was made of glioma tissue, nonneoplastic brain tissue, or PBMCs (not recorded which). All receptors derive from a human donor with low-grade glioma or glioblastoma, undergoing nonglioma brain surgery, or in good health (not recorded which). Each CDR3 is given with its conserved first and last residue. Each record gives: J gene, V gene, D gene, clone size, CDR3 DNA, CDR3 protein. The D gene is left open where the match is weak. Clone size appears in some rows only: once, few, many, or a class for an expanded clone.

j_gene: TRBJ1-6
v_gene: TRBV12-3/TRBV12-4
d_gene: TRBD1
abundance: few
CDR3nt: TGTGCCAGCAGACTGACAGGGAGCTCCTATAATTCACCCCTCCACTTT
CDR3aa: CASRLTGSSYNSPLHF

j_gene: TRBJ1-1
v_gene: TRBV6-2/TRBV6-3
d_gene: .
abundance: many
CDR3nt: TGTGCCAGCAGTTACTTAGGGGGATCCGTGAACACTGAAGCTTTCTTT
CDR3aa: CASSYLGGSVNTEAFF

j_gene: TRBJ2-1
v_gene: TRBV20-1
d_gene: TRBD2
abundance: many
CDR3nt: TGCAGTGCTAGTGTAGGGCGGGGGGGTTATTCCTACAATGAGCAGTTCTTC
CDR3aa: CSASVGRGGYSYNEQFF

j_gene: TRBJ2-1
v_gene: TRBV10-3
d_gene: TRBD2
abundance: few
CDR3nt: TGTGCCATCAGTGAAGATCAGCGGGGTTTCGATGAGCAGTTCTTC
CDR3aa: CAISEDQRGFDEQFF

j_gene: TRBJ2-5
v_gene: TRBV7-3
d_gene: TRBD2
abundance: .
CDR3nt: TGTGCCAGCAGCACCCGGGGGGGACAAGAGACCCAGTACTTC
CDR3aa: CASSTRGGQETQYF

j_gene: TRBJ2-3
v_gene: TRBV7-3
d_gene: .
abundance: few
CDR3nt: TGTGCCAGCAGCTTAAATACTGTAGATACGCAGTATTTT
CDR3aa: CASSLNTVDTQYF

j_gene: TRBJ1-5
v_gene: TRBV18
d_gene: .
abundance: .
CDR3nt: TGTGCCAGCTCACCCCCGAGGGGGGGCCTTAGCAATCAGCCCCAGCATTTT
CDR3aa: CASSPPRGGLSNQPQHF

j_gene: TRBJ1-4
v_gene: TRBV20-1
d_gene: .
abundance: many
CDR3nt: TGCAGTGCTAGAGATATGAGGGGACTGTTTTTT
CDR3aa: CSARDMRGLFF

j_gene: TRBJ2-1
v_gene: TRBV4-3
d_gene: TRBD1
abundance: few
CDR3nt: TGCGCCAGCAGCCTAGGGCAGGGGGCGAACAATGAGCAGTTCTTC
CDR3aa: CASSLGQGANNEQFF

j_gene: TRBJ1-6
v_gene: TRBV28
d_gene: .
abundance: many
CDR3nt: TGTGCCAGCAGTCCTCCCAGGGGACCCCTCCACTTT
CDR3aa: CASSPPRGPLHF

j_gene: TRBJ1-1
v_gene: TRBV28
d_gene: TRBD1
abundance: many
CDR3nt: TGTGCCAGCAGTTTACCGGGACAGACTGAAGCTTTCTTT
CDR3aa: CASSLPGQTEAFF

j_gene: TRBJ2-3
v_gene: TRBV7-2
d_gene: .
abundance: .
CDR3nt: TGTGCCAGCGGGGGGTTTACAGATACGCAGTATTTT
CDR3aa: CASGGFTDTQYF

j_gene: TRBJ1-5
v_gene: TRBV3-1
d_gene: .
abundance: many
CDR3nt: TGTGCCAGCAGCCGGGGGAGCAATCAGCCCCAGCATTTT
CDR3aa: CASSRGSNQPQHF

j_gene: TRBJ2-1
v_gene: TRBV7-2
d_gene: .
abundance: few
CDR3nt: TGTGCCAGCAGCGTTAGCGTATCCTACAATGAGCAGTTCTTC
CDR3aa: CASSVSVSYNEQFF

j_gene: TRBJ1-5
v_gene: TRBV2
d_gene: .
abundance: few
CDR3nt: TGTGCCAGCAGCTCCTGGCTGGGGCCCCAGCATTTT
CDR3aa: CASSSWLGPQHF

j_gene: TRBJ2-1
v_gene: TRBV5-1
d_gene: .
abundance: few
CDR3nt: TGCGCCAGCAGCCCCGGTCAAGTCCAGGGGAGCAATGAGCAGTTCTTC
CDR3aa: CASSPGQVQGSNEQFF

j_gene: TRBJ1-5
v_gene: TRBV7-2
d_gene: .
abundance: many
CDR3nt: TGTGCCAGCAGCTCGGGGACCCCTTATCAGCCCCAGCATTTT
CDR3aa: CASSSGTPYQPQHF

j_gene: TRBJ1-1
v_gene: TRBV29-1
d_gene: .
abundance: .
CDR3nt: TGCAGCGTTGTGTACAATAGGGACACTGAAGCTTTCTTT
CDR3aa: CSVVYNRDTEAFF

j_gene: TRBJ2-2
v_gene: TRBV6-1
d_gene: TRBD2
abundance: few
CDR3nt: TGTGCCAGCAGGACTAGCCCGAACACCGGGGAGCTGTTTTTT
CDR3aa: CASRTSPNTGELFF

j_gene: TRBJ1-6
v_gene: TRBV18
d_gene: TRBD1
abundance: few
CDR3nt: TGTGCCAGCTTCTCTACGGGACAGGGGAGTTCACCCCTCCACTTT
CDR3aa: CASFSTGQGSSPLHF

j_gene: TRBJ1-5
v_gene: TRBV29-1
d_gene: .
abundance: few
CDR3nt: TGCAGCGTTAAGTGGGGCAATCAGCCCCAGCATTTT
CDR3aa: CSVKWGNQPQHF

j_gene: TRBJ1-2
v_gene: TRBV24-1
d_gene: TRBD1
abundance: many
CDR3nt: TGTGCCACCAGTGATTCCGGGACAGCTAACTATGGCTACACCTTC
CDR3aa: CATSDSGTANYGYTF

j_gene: TRBJ1-1
v_gene: TRBV28
d_gene: TRBD1
abundance: .
CDR3nt: TGTGCCAGCAGTTTTCCAGGGGGCACTGAAGCTTTCTTT
CDR3aa: CASSFPGGTEAFF

j_gene: TRBJ2-3
v_gene: TRBV19
d_gene: .
abundance: .
CDR3nt: TGTGCCAGTAGTATCCCAGCGACAGATACGCAGTATTTT
CDR3aa: CASSIPATDTQYF

j_gene: TRBJ2-5
v_gene: TRBV14
d_gene: .
abundance: few
CDR3nt: TGTGCCAGCAGCCAAGGTGTAGCGAACTACCAAGAGACCCAGTACTTC
CDR3aa: CASSQGVANYQETQYF

j_gene: TRBJ2-3
v_gene: TRBV24-1
d_gene: TRBD2
abundance: few
CDR3nt: TGTGCCACCGAAACTAGCGGGGGCTATAGCACAGATACGCAGTATTTT
CDR3aa: CATETSGGYSTDTQYF

j_gene: TRBJ1-6
v_gene: TRBV19
d_gene: TRBD1
abundance: few
CDR3nt: TGTGCCAGTACAAAAGGAGGACAGGGTACGAATTCACCCCTCCACTTT
CDR3aa: CASTKGGQGTNSPLHF

j_gene: TRBJ1-2
v_gene: TRBV30
d_gene: .
abundance: .
CDR3nt: TGTGCCTGGGGAAGGACAGAAGGCTACACCTTC
CDR3aa: CAWGRTEGYTF

j_gene: TRBJ2-3
v_gene: TRBV28
d_gene: TRBD2
abundance: .
CDR3nt: TGTGCCAGCAGTTCGACTAGCGGAGGGAAGGGAGATACGCAGTATTTT
CDR3aa: CASSSTSGGKGDTQYF

j_gene: TRBJ2-1
v_gene: TRBV7-9
d_gene: .
abundance: .
CDR3nt: TGTGCCAGCAGCCACCCCCCGAGCGGAGTTTGGAATGAGCAGTTCTTC
CDR3aa: CASSHPPSGVWNEQFF

j_gene: TRBJ1-1
v_gene: TRBV7-2
d_gene: .
abundance: .
CDR3nt: TGCGCCAGCAGCCACCCAGGGGTGAAGGGCACTGAAGCTTTCTTT
CDR3aa: CASSHPGVKGTEAFF

j_gene: TRBJ2-3
v_gene: TRBV5-1
d_gene: TRBD2
abundance: .
CDR3nt: TGCGCCAGCAGCTTGGTTCATACCGGGACTAGCGGCCCAGATACGCAGTATTTT
CDR3aa: CASSLVHTGTSGPDTQYF

j_gene: TRBJ2-3
v_gene: TRBV14
d_gene: TRBD2
abundance: few
CDR3nt: TGTGCCAGCAGCCAAAGTTGGCGGGGGGTCACAGATACGCAGTATTTT
CDR3aa: CASSQSWRGVTDTQYF

j_gene: TRBJ2-3
v_gene: TRBV3-1
d_gene: .
abundance: few
CDR3nt: TGTGCCAGCACCCTTGGGGACGGAGGCACAGATACGCAGTATTTT
CDR3aa: CASTLGDGGTDTQYF

j_gene: TRBJ2-3
v_gene: TRBV20-1
d_gene: TRBD2
abundance: .
CDR3nt: TGCAGTGCTATGGAACCCGGGAGGGGAATCACAGATACGCAGTATTTT
CDR3aa: CSAMEPGRGITDTQYF

j_gene: TRBJ2-1
v_gene: TRBV19
d_gene: .
abundance: .
CDR3nt: TGTGCCAGTAGTATATCTGGGTTTGAGCAGTTCTTC
CDR3aa: CASSISGFEQFF

j_gene: TRBJ2-3
v_gene: TRBV7-2
d_gene: .
abundance: many
CDR3nt: TGTGCCAGCAGCCCTAGGACGGCCAGCACAGATACGCAGTATTTT
CDR3aa: CASSPRTASTDTQYF

j_gene: TRBJ2-1
v_gene: TRBV7-9
d_gene: TRBD2
abundance: few
CDR3nt: TGTGCCAGCAGCTCTCGGCAGCGGGGGGCCAGGGATGATGAGCAGTTCTTC
CDR3aa: CASSSRQRGARDDEQFF

j_gene: TRBJ1-1
v_gene: TRBV6-4
d_gene: .
abundance: .
CDR3nt: TGTGCCAGCAGTCACGCAACAGGCCGGAACACTGAAGCTTTCTTT
CDR3aa: CASSHATGRNTEAFF

j_gene: TRBJ2-2
v_gene: TRBV19
d_gene: TRBD1
abundance: .
CDR3nt: TGTGCCAGTAGTATAGATAGACGGGACAGGGGCACCGGGGAGCTGTTTTTT
CDR3aa: CASSIDRRDRGTGELFF